A selection of T cell receptor beta chains follows, all from one sample in a study of T cell clonotyping in hematopoietic cell transplantation. The protocol was immunoSEQ multiplex PCR, while the TCRdb copy is restricted to in-frame clones and leaves out a portion. Among under 9,000 clones listed, 90% to 97% were seen once. Here the sequenced sample was PBMCs, taken 30 days after allogeneic stem cell transplant. The receptors originated from a male patient aged 40-50 years who had an allogeneic stem cell transplant from a related donor, so the T cells may come from the graft donor. Some clones in this sample may be carry-over from other donors' samples. Each CDR3 is given with its conserved first and last residue. Fields, in order: V gene, J gene, CDR3 protein.

TRBV28	TRBJ2-2	CASSRPRDRATGELFF
TRBV28	TRBJ1-2	CASSQGVYGYTF
TRBV7-9	TRBJ2-5	CASSLGGIEETQYF
TRBV27	TRBJ2-1	CASSLSGRSEQFF
TRBV7-2	TRBJ2-3	CASSLGWRSTDTQYF
TRBV10-3	TRBJ1-5	CATTGGGNQPQHF
TRBV5-1	TRBJ2-5	CASSSGQATQYF
TRBV25-1	TRBJ1-2	CASSEWGSYGYTF
TRBV29-1	TRBJ2-5	CSVGGRAKETQYF
TRBV27	TRBJ1-2	CASSPLQTGVYNYGYTF
TRBV6-1	TRBJ1-3	CASSVYRGSPGNTIYF
TRBV7-8	TRBJ1-2	CASSPGQGIYGYTF
TRBV6-6	TRBJ2-7	CASSPRQGAAYEQYF
TRBV5-6	TRBJ2-6	CASSRQGSGANVLTF
TRBV6-1	TRBJ2-3	CASSEAPGQGVAGAPTDTQYF
TRBV14	TRBJ2-7	CASSQPTGSYSYEQYF
TRBV11-2	TRBJ2-1	CASSLGAGGVDEQFF
TRBV25-1	TRBJ2-7	CASSVDYYEQYF
TRBV2	TRBJ1-5	CASRPTGGVQPQHF
TRBV2	TRBJ1-5	CASSDRAPGQFYNQPQHF
TRBV6-1	TRBJ1-6	CASSEWQGLSSPLHF
TRBV7-2	TRBJ2-7	CASSLQTSGGNEQYF
TRBV11-1	TRBJ2-4	CASSQETGINIQYF
TRBV2	TRBJ1-2	CASSEGREREGYTF
TRBV6-6	TRBJ2-3	CASSYSGGRSTDTQYF
TRBV6-5	TRBJ2-7	CASTQGQGISYEQYF
TRBV11-2	TRBJ2-7	CASSLVFGVGGEQYF
TRBV4-2	TRBJ1-1	CASSQDLAGGTEAFF
TRBV10-3	TRBJ2-5	CAITETPRETQYF
TRBV7-6	TRBJ2-3	CASSLGGGLDTQYF
TRBV11-3	TRBJ1-1	CASSLGFRPGAAGTEAFF
TRBV28	TRBJ1-2	CASSLWLAGPDGYTF
TRBV6-5	TRBJ2-3	CASYDSGGPTDTQYF
TRBV5-4	TRBJ1-2	CASRSGTGDLYYGYTF
TRBV28	TRBJ2-1	CASSSQLSGGSSYNEQFF
TRBV7-2	TRBJ2-3	CASSSRGRTDTQYF
TRBV5-3	TRBJ1-1	CARSAWDSSRLMNTEAFF
TRBV5-1	TRBJ2-7	CASSLASEPYEQYF
TRBV5-4	TRBJ1-2	CASSLGGAQGATGYTF
TRBV10-1	TRBJ1-6	CASRDPGQGGNSPLHF
TRBV28	TRBJ2-5	CASSGMGDGQMETQYF
TRBV5-1	TRBJ2-6	CASSRGQGANVLTF
TRBV5-1	TRBJ2-2	CASSLRLAGAGGTGELFF
TRBV30	TRBJ2-3	CAWSYGDTQYF
TRBV9	TRBJ2-7	CASSPSGAAYEQYF
TRBV11-2	TRBJ2-3	CASSVRQGSSTDTQYF
TRBV20-1	TRBJ2-5	CSARSVETQYF
TRBV7-2	TRBJ1-2	CASSFHFTDGQGNYGYTF
TRBV2	TRBJ1-2	CASILVRGIDGYTF
TRBV2	TRBJ2-7	CASSGAGRSSYEQYF
TRBV7-9	TRBJ2-1	CASSHPLTDGLSYNEQFF
TRBV11-3	TRBJ2-3	CASSRTSGSSDTQYF
TRBV5-1	TRBJ2-3	CASSLEDRTDTQYF
TRBV6-5	TRBJ2-7	CASALAGYYEQYF
TRBV28	TRBJ2-5	CASSEGSQETQYF
TRBV6-5	TRBJ2-7	CASSRDGPSYEQYF